Described below is a single T cell receptor beta chain sequence and its context. The antigen is undetermined. This CDR3 contains 17 residues. Germline CDR1 SGHVS, CDR2 FNYEAQ. Trimming shortened V by 0 bases and J by 0 bases, and 15 bases separated the two germline ends. These data belong to a study of T-cell memory formation after mild COVID-19. General observations from the study: Still unconfirmed is whether the second-wave clones peaking on day 37 recognized SARS-CoV-2.

TCRdb reanalysed the 5' RACE reads using MiXCR and keeps one entry per CDR3 protein. The repertoire consists of about 350,000 distinct CDR3 sequences, with about an eighth occurring once and the leading ten covering approximately 21%. This clonotype was obtained from a man aged 18 to 29 who had mild COVID-19 (a few samples of this study predate the infection). Cell type and time point are not known. The chain carries TRBV7-6 and TRBJ2-7; either TRBD1 or TRBD2 may supply D (5 bases each). Sequencing was done on a sample of PBMCs or a T cell subset sorted from them (not recorded which). CDR3 protein: CASSLALGRTSSYEQYF. In DNA form, the CDR3 reads TGTGCCAGCAGCTTAGCGTTGGGACGCACAAGCTCCTACGAGCAGTACTTC.